The 26 T cell receptor beta chains below were found in one sample sequenced in a study of blood T cell repertoires in COVID-19. Here immunoSEQ multiplex PCR was the method, and the copy in TCRdb shows in-frame clones only, minus some. Among 120,000 to 150,000 clones listed, about nine tenths were seen once. Sequencing used peripheral blood. Receptor source: a human donor in a cohort sampled during active COVID-19.

The V and J genes are TRBV10-3 and TRBJ2-3; 10 bases match TRBD2. The CDR3 totals 15 residues. Losses at the gene ends were 6 bases for V and 5 bases for J; bases not matched to a gene: 8. CDR1 and CDR2 (germline): ENHRY, SYGVKD. As DNA, the CDR3 is TGTGCCATCAGCAGAGGGACTAGCGTTAGAGATACGCAGTATTTT. As protein: CAISRGTSVRDTQYF.

J is TRBJ2-7 and V is TRBV10-3, with D maybe TRBD1 (6 bases). The germline CDR1 and CDR2 sequences are ENHRY and SYGVKD. The CDR3 spans 13 residues. V lost 8 bases, J lost 5 bases, and 16 bases lay in between. CDR3 nucleotides: TGTGCCATCTGCCCAGGGGATTTTGACGAGCAGTACTTC. Translated, it gives CAICPGDFDEQYF.

This clone came up once. Other DNA sequences in the sample encode the same CDR3. The rearrangement joins TRBV18 to TRBJ2-2, with no clear D. Trimming removed 3 bases from V and 3 bases from J, with 5 bases in between. The CDR3 covers 13 residues. Per the germline V gene, CDR1 is KGHSH and CDR2 is LQKENI. CDR3 DNA: TGTGCCAGCTCACCTACAGACACCGGGGAGCTGTTTTTT. Its protein is CASSPTDTGELFF.

This clone was seen only a few times. The V call is TRBV25-1, the J call TRBJ1-6; possible D gene TRBD1, 6 bases. The ends were cut back, 4 bases at V and 6 bases at J, with 10 bases in the middle. The germline CDR1 and CDR2 sequences are MGHDK and SYGVNS. The CDR3 has 14 amino acids. In DNA, the CDR3 is TGTGCCAGCAGTGCTGGGGGCCTTAATTCACCCCTCCACTTT. Protein product: CASSAGGLNSPLHF.

The rearrangement links TRBV10-1 to TRBJ2-7, with no clear D. V lost 5 bases and J 5 bases, leaving 13 bases between the germline ends. The CDR3 runs 13 residues. Germline assignment: CDR1 WNHNN and CDR2 SYGVQD (reference sequence). The CDR3 spells CASSPRILHEQYF. CDR3 nucleotides: TGCGCCAGCAGTCCCCGTATACTCCACGAGCAGTACTTC.

The V and J genes are TRBV6-5 and TRBJ2-5; 11 bases match TRBD1. After removal of 6 bases from V and 5 bases from J, the junction contained 5 bases not matched to a gene. CDR3 length: 14 amino acids. The germline V gene encodes CDR1 MNHEY and CDR2 SVGAGI. The CDR3 DNA is TGTGCCAGCAGCAAGGGACAGGGGGGCGAGACCCAGTACTTC. It encodes CASSKGQGGETQYF.

The chain links TRBV12-3 or TRBV12-4 to TRBJ1-1, with a tentative D call TRBD1 (5 bases). The germline V and J ends were trimmed by 7 bases and 1 base, with 10 bases remaining between them. This CDR3 region has 13 residues. CDR3 in DNA: TGTGCCAGCAATCAGGGTCCGAACACTGAAGCTTTCTTT. Its translation is CASNQGPNTEAFF.

The count of this clone is one. V usage is TRBV9 and J usage is TRBJ2-3; TRBD2 might be the D (6 bases). Germline CDR1 SGDLS, CDR2 YYNGEE. This CDR3 is 16 amino acids long. Trimming removed 0 bases from V and 0 bases from J, with 11 bases in between. CDR3 bases: TGTGCCAGCAGCGTAGACCCTAGCGTTAGCACAGATACGCAGTATTTT. Its protein is CASSVDPSVSTDTQYF.

This clone was seen more than once but under ten times. The same CDR3 is also encoded by other DNA sequences in this sample. This chain joins TRBV6-2 or TRBV6-3 and TRBJ2-1; 10 bases agree with TRBD2. The CDR3 covers 16 residues. The J segment lost 6 bases and the V segment lost 0 bases, leaving 5 bases of the junction unmatched. Germline CDR1 and CDR2: MNHEY and SVGEGT. CDR3 in DNA: TGTGCCAGCAGTTACTCTGAGCGGGGGGGCCCCAATGAGCAGTTCTTC. Protein product: CASSYSERGGPNEQFF.

The chain carries TRBV27 and TRBJ2-7; 7 bases are a match to TRBD1. The CDR3 sequence is 17 residues long. The junction had 12 bases not matched to a gene; V was cut back by 3 bases and J by 1 base. In germline, CDR1 is MNHEY, CDR2 SMNVEV (reference sequence). The DNA of the CDR3 is TGTGCCAGCAGTTTCTATCGACCGGGACAGCCATCCTACGAGCAGTACTTC. Translation gives CASSFYRPGQPSYEQYF.

V usage is TRBV30 and J usage is TRBJ1-2; D gene unclear. The V and J ends lost 3 bases and 4 bases respectively, with 12 bases between them. Per germline, CDR1 GTSNPN and CDR2 SVGIG (reference sequence). The CDR3 is 13 amino acids. The CDR3 region is CAWRRAVPYGYTF. For the CDR3, the DNA is TGTGCCTGGAGGCGAGCCGTTCCCTATGGCTACACCTTC. The full variable domain, its missing parts supplied by reference TRBV30 and TRBJ1-2, is SQTIHQWPATLVQPVGSPLSLECTVEGTSNPNLYWYRQAAGRGLQLLFYSVGIGQISSEVPQNLSASRPQDRQFILSSKKLLLSDSGFYLCAWRRAVPYGYTFGSGTRLTVV.

This chain joins TRBV18 and TRBJ1-3; possible D gene TRBD1, 6 bases. This CDR3 is 13 amino acids long. Trimming cost V 5 bases and J 4 bases, with 9 bases left between them. Germline assignment: CDR1 KGHSH and CDR2 LQKENI. The CDR3 loop reads CASSSGTGNTIYF. CDR3 DNA: TGTGCCAGCTCATCAGGGACAGGAAACACCATATATTTT.

The chain is built from TRBV9 and TRBJ1-2, with TRBD1 identical over 7 bases. CDR1 is SGDLS and CDR2 is YYNGEE in the germline V gene. The V gene end was trimmed by 6 bases and the J gene end by 1 base; junction bases not matched to a gene: 18. The CDR3 spans 18 residues. CDR3 bases: TGTGCCAGCACCCGAGGGGGGCGCAGGGGGACGATTAACTATGGCTACACCTTC. As protein: CASTRGGRRGTINYGYTF.

This chain connects TRBV7-9 to TRBJ1-5; D unclear. Per germline, CDR1 SEHNR and CDR2 FQNEAQ (reference sequence). Trimming pared 5 bases from V and 2 bases from J, leaving 7 bases between. CDR3 length equals 13 residues. The CDR3 DNA reads TGTGCCAGCAGCCCGAGGGGCAATCAGCCCCAGCATTTT. It yields the protein CASSPRGNQPQHF.

CDR3 sequence (DNA): TGTGCCAGCAGCCCCGGGACAGGGGGGGACGAGCAGTACTTC. As protein: CASSPGTGGDEQYF. The V and J genes are TRBV7-6 and TRBJ2-7; 11 bases agree with TRBD1. The trim removed 5 bases at V and 5 bases at J, leaving 5 bases unmatched. The CDR3 is 14 amino acids. Germline CDR1 SGHVS, CDR2 FNYEAQ.

The chain uses TRBV19 and TRBJ2-1, with TRBD2 matching over 8 bases. The germline V gene has CDR1 LNHDA and CDR2 SQIVND (reference sequence). The CDR3 runs to 15 residues. V lost 6 bases to trimming and J lost 2 bases; unmatched junction nucleotides: 6. The CDR3 reads CASRARGGTYNEQFF. For the CDR3, the DNA is TGTGCCAGTAGAGCCCGGGGGGGAACCTACAATGAGCAGTTCTTC.

The rearrangement joins TRBV3-1 (or the pseudogene TRBV3-2) to TRBJ2-2; 7 nucleotides agree with TRBD1. Germline trimming cut 3 bases from V and 1 base from J; bases unmatched to any gene: 8. Germline V gene lookup returns CDR1 LGHDT and CDR2 YNNKEL (reference sequence). The CDR3 has 17 amino acids. The CDR3 bases are TGTGCCAGCAGCCAGAAGCGACAGGGTCGGAACACCGGGGAGCTGTTTTTT. This codes for CASSQKRQGRNTGELFF.

J is TRBJ2-2 and V is TRBV9; 8 bases align to TRBD2. V was clipped by 0 bases and J by 7 bases; unmatched bases: 8. The CDR3 runs to 16 residues. Germline V gives CDR1 SGDLS, CDR2 YYNGEE. The CDR3 sequence: CASSVEAGVGVGELFF. The CDR3 DNA is TGTGCCAGCAGCGTAGAAGCGGGGGTGGGTGTCGGGGAGCTGTTTTTT.

The J gene is TRBJ2-5, the V gene TRBV4-2, with TRBD2 identical over 10 bases. V lost 1 base to trimming and J lost 4 bases; unmatched junction nucleotides: 9. The CDR3 contains 17 residues. The germline gives CDR1 LGHNA, CDR2 YNFKEQ. For the CDR3, the DNA is TGTGCCAGCAGCCAAGCGGGAGCGGGGGGGCCGGGAGAGACCCAGTACTTC. This sequence encodes CASSQAGAGGPGETQYF.

This chain uses TRBV30 with TRBJ1-1, with TRBD1 matching over 7 bases. V was clipped by 1 base and J by 7 bases; unmatched bases: 3. CDR3 length: 12 residues. The V gene's germline CDR1 is GTSNPN and CDR2 SVGIG (reference sequence). CDR3 region: CAWSDTGVEAFF. The CDR3 bases are TGTGCCTGGAGTGATACAGGGGTTGAAGCTTTCTTT.

V usage is TRBV24-1 and J usage is TRBJ1-3, with 7 bases lining up with TRBD1. With V trimmed by 5 bases and J by 4 bases, 7 bases remained unmatched. CDR3 length equals 15 residues. The germline CDR1 and CDR2 sequences are KGHDR and SFDVKD. CDR3 residues: CATSALDREGNTIYF. CDR3 bases: TGTGCCACCAGTGCCCTTGACAGGGAAGGAAACACCATATATTTT.

The genes are TRBV27 and TRBJ2-1; 8 bases map to TRBD2. Germline assignment: CDR1 MNHEY and CDR2 SMNVEV (reference sequence). J was trimmed by 2 bases and V by 3 bases; bases with no gene match: 9. This CDR3 contains 17 residues. Here the CDR3 reads CASSLGFRRGAYNEQFF. The DNA for the CDR3 is TGTGCCAGCAGTTTGGGCTTTCGGCGGGGGGCCTACAATGAGCAGTTCTTC.

The chain recombines TRBV10-3 with TRBJ2-7, with D perhaps TRBD2 (5 bases). Germline V lookup: CDR1 ENHRY, CDR2 SYGVKD. CDR3 length: 15 residues. Trimming left V 6 bases short and J 0 bases short, with 15 bases between. As DNA, the CDR3 is TGTGCCATCAGCTTTTCGGGCGGGCACTCCTACGAGCAGTACTTC. Its protein product is CAISFSGGHSYEQYF.

V usage is TRBV11-2 and J usage is TRBJ2-1; tentatively, D is TRBD2 (5 bases). The CDR3 has 18 amino acids. V was cut by 0 bases and J by 0 bases, with 15 bases left in between. The germline CDR1 and CDR2 sequences are SGHAT and FQNNGV. This chain's CDR3 is CASSLEPGLPSSYNEQFF. CDR3 DNA: TGTGCCAGCAGCTTAGAACCTGGACTCCCGAGCTCCTACAATGAGCAGTTCTTC.

The CDR3 reads CASSLSGGPSPLHF. The CDR3 bases are TGTGCCAGCAGCTTATCGGGGGGACCTTCACCCCTCCACTTT. The rearrangement joins TRBV7-6 to TRBJ1-6, with a weak D call TRBD1 (5 bases). This CDR3 has 14 residues. V lost 2 bases and J lost 9, with 11 bases in between. CDR1 and CDR2 from the germline V gene are SGHVS and FNYEAQ.

V gene TRBV5-1 combines with J gene TRBJ1-3; 8 nucleotides agree with TRBD1. Losses at the gene ends were 0 bases for V and 2 bases for J; bases not matched to a gene: 7. The CDR3 is 17 amino acids. Germline V CDR1 and CDR2: SGHRS, YFSETQ. The CDR3 DNA follows: TGCGCCAGCAGCTTGGCCCCAACAGGGGGGACTGGAAACACCATATATTTT. Translating gives CASSLAPTGGTGNTIYF.